The present entry profiles one T cell receptor (beta chain) with its context. This clonotype has only a few counts. Its antigen is still unknown. No base-level quality is on record; no much larger clone is a single base apart. TCR beta CDR3 regions were amplified from RNA transcripts. The TCR CDR3 was subjected to a first round of RT-PCR using the HTBI primer set and the Qiagen OneStep RT-PCR kit. Libraries were constructed in a second round of multiplex PCR, after which size selection and purification were carried out. The libraries were sequenced on an Illumina HiSeq2000 using paired-end 100 bp reads. The authors' analysis ran thus. SOAPnuke was used to process the raw data, removing reads that contained adapters or uncalled bases, had a mean Phred below 15, or lacked an exact match to the constant primer or identifier. High-quality paired reads were merged with COPE v1.2.5, and unique nucleotide sequences were defined as clonotypes. MiTCR v1.1 was used to align clonotypes to the IMGT TRBV, TRBD and TRBJ reference segments. Analysis was restricted to V-J combinations with a frequency above 0.0001, which covered 99.2% of repertoires. The TCS score was defined as F50 (clonal expansion) divided by E x V (chaos), with BLOSUM62-based TCRdist calculated between CDR3 peptides within each V-J. Welch's t-statistics and random forest reduced 450 to 600 V-J features to 13, which were used in a naive Bayes classifier (R e1071). The public reads were reprocessed in TCRdb via fastp at Q25 and MiXCR, keeping in-frame beta chains. Entries that share a CDR3 protein sequence are merged under the most common genes and DNA. None of the V and J calls come from the authors' own analysis; TCRdb made them. The sample includes about 640,000 distinct CDR3 sequences, with 20% observed a single time. The ten largest account for more than 30% of the sample.

Reading the germline V gene gives CDR1 KGHSH and CDR2 LQKENI. The CDR3 covers 15 residues, taking in both the cysteine and the phenylalanine. The entry retains the CDR3 DNA only, 45 bases that are in frame from base 1. Relative to germline, V is 3 bases shorter and J is 8 bases shorter, with 17 bases between their ends. These data come from a study of T cells in Graves' hyperthyroidism and ophthalmopathy (dated by TCRdb to about 2019). General notes on the study: Peripheral blood was sampled at the time of initial diagnosis, prior to any treatment. TCR V-J signatures able to tell the groups apart were searched for in a discovery cohort of 100 patients, of whom around 42 had Graves' ophthalmopathy and roughly 59 had stable Graves' hyperthyroidism. An independent validation cohort of 18 to 20 hyperthyroidism patients and roughly 16 patients who later progressed to ophthalmopathy tested prospective prediction of ophthalmopathy. The 90 or so discovery patients were randomly split 7:3 into training and test sets. In roughly six Graves' hyperthyroidism patients, the study also compared T-cell repertoires from thyroid tissue with T-cell repertoires from blood. Once sampling was done, hyperthyroidism patients were given methimazole at a starting dose of 30 mg daily, whereas ophthalmopathy patients were given high-dose intravenous methylprednisolone. The paper describes TCR Vbeta CDR3 sequencing of 135 peripheral blood samples, made up of about 40 ophthalmopathy patients, roughly 80 hyperthyroidism patients and about 17 progressor patients.

Beyond this particular receptor, the publication reports: A 13 V-J signature model separated ophthalmopathy from stable hyperthyroidism, with about 90% sensitivity and roughly 84% specificity in cross-validation and 80%/75% in testing. Most expanded thyroid clonotypes (frequency above 0.001) were also found in blood, which suggests that blood repertoires may mirror thyroid immune responses. No statistical method was used to fix the sample size in advance, and group allocation was not hidden from the investigators. In validation, the model predicted progression to ophthalmopathy a median of about 6.8 months before onset, with approximately 70% sensitivity and 72.22% specificity.

Ophthalmopathy patients had moderately to severely active disease, with a Clinical Activity Score of 3 or more, a NOSPECS grade of 4 or more, and a disease duration of less than 3 months. Patients with uncontrolled infections, other autoimmune diseases, pregnancy or lactation were excluded. Diagnoses were established on the basis of clinical symptoms, serum thyroxine and TRAb, thyroid ultrasound, and orbital computed tomography. PBMCs were isolated from about 9.1 ml of fresh peripheral blood by Ficoll-Paque density gradient centrifugation. Trizol reagent was used to extract total RNA, and RNA quality was then checked on an Agilent 2100 Bioanalyzer.

What was sequenced was blood. The TCR originated in a young man with Graves' ophthalmopathy. This chain is built from TRBV18 and TRBJ2-1; TRBD2 is possibly the D segment (5 matching bases). The CDR3 region: CASSPGLPNADEQFF. The nucleotides are TGTGCCAGCTCACCTGGACTCCCGAATGCAGATGAGCAGTTCTTC.